This T cell receptor beta chain was recorded in a study of PD-1 blockade in classical Hodgkin lymphoma. Here immunoSEQ multiplex PCR was the method, and the copy in TCRdb shows in-frame clones only, minus some. The sample shows some 22,000 clones, about 70% of them seen only once. The time point is: cycle 4 day 1 (C4D1), after 6 weeks of nivolumab. There was relapse after autologous stem cell transplantation in every patient, and there was variation in brentuximab vedotin exposure. Negative selection with magnetic separation was used to purify CD4+ T cells from thawed PBMCs. Germline V gene lookup returns CDR1 SGHDT and CDR2 YYEEEE. This CDR3 comprises 15 residues. Trimming pared 2 bases from V and 0 bases from J, leaving 6 bases between.

This specimen consisted of CD4+ T cells from blood, obtained before the fourth cycle of nivolumab. The sequence was collected from a human donor with classical Hodgkin lymphoma. The chain is built from TRBV5-6 and TRBJ2-6; no clear D gene. CDR3 coding DNA: TGTGCCAGCAGCTTCGGATTCTCTGGGGCCAACGTCCTGACTTTC. It specifies CASSFGFSGANVLTF.